The 25 T cell receptor beta chains listed next were all sequenced from one sample in a study of vaccination effects on CD4 cells after COVID-19. Antigen-specific CD4+ T cells were expanded (with viral peptide pools) by the ViraFEST assay ahead of sequencing. Isolating CD4+ T cells followed 9 to 11 days of culture. Nucleocapsid antibodies were negative in the vaccine recipients, who had never had SARS-CoV-2 infection. Sequencing was performed with immunoSEQ multiplex PCR; in TCRdb, only in-frame clones are kept and a portion is missing. The sample shows about 20,000 clones, over 65% of them seen only once. Their recognized antigens are unknown. The specimen comprised CD4+ T cells from PBMCs cultured with HCoV-NL63 spike peptides, sampled before COVID-19 vaccination. The receptors derive from a human donor who received a COVID-19 vaccine.

For the CDR3, the DNA is TGTGCCAGCTCACCGGGACTAGCGGGTACCTACGAGCAGTACTTC. The encoded protein is CASSPGLAGTYEQYF. This chain joins TRBV18 and TRBJ2-7, with 12 positions matching TRBD2. Unmatched junction bases numbered 2, after V lost 3 bases and J lost 2 bases. The CDR3 has 15 residues. Per germline, CDR1 KGHSH and CDR2 LQKENI.

The chain recombines TRBV10-3 with TRBJ2-1; TRBD2 agrees at 8 bases. V shed 4 bases and J 6 bases; nucleotides not matched to a gene: 8. From germline, CDR1 is ENHRY and CDR2 SYGVKD. The CDR3 covers 15 residues. CDR3 in DNA: TGTGCCATCAGTGCCGCAGCGGGAGCGATCAATGAGCAGTTCTTC. Its translation: CAISAAAGAINEQFF.

In its sample, this clone was seen a few times. The chain combines TRBV6-1 with TRBJ2-5, with D perhaps given as TRBD1 or TRBD2 (5 bases each). The germline V gene encodes CDR1 MNHNS and CDR2 SASEGT. V lost 2 bases to trimming and J lost 2 bases, with 12 bases between them. CDR3 length: 15 residues. The CDR3 reads CASSELRGVQETQYF. As DNA, the CDR3 is TGTGCCAGCAGTGAACTTAGGGGAGTTCAAGAGACCCAGTACTTC.

V is TRBV29-1 and J is TRBJ2-3; 13 nucleotides align to TRBD2. Germline lookup yields CDR1 SQVTM and CDR2 ANQGSEA. The CDR3 is 15 residues long. Trimming took 4 bases from V and 6 from J; bases not matched to a gene: 7. The CDR3 nucleotides are TGCAGCGTTGGCGGGACTAGCGGGAAGATGGATACGCAGTATTTT. Translating it yields CSVGGTSGKMDTQYF.

The chain couples TRBV4-1 to TRBJ2-5, with unresolved D. CDR3 length: 13 residues. V lost 5 bases and J lost 4, with 11 bases in between. CDR1 and CDR2 (germline): MGHRA, YSYEKL. The CDR3 spells CASSSQPRETQYF. DNA of the CDR3: TGCGCCAGCAGCTCCCAACCCCGAGAGACCCAGTACTTC.

The J gene is TRBJ2-5, the V gene TRBV24-1, with a tentative D call TRBD2 (6 bases). The V gene lost 2 bases and the J gene lost 2 bases, with 11 bases spanning the gap. The CDR3 sequence is 15 residues long. The V gene's germline CDR1 is KGHDR and CDR2 SFDVKD. The CDR3, as DNA: TGTGCCACCAGTGATTCCCGGGGGAGTCAAGAGACCCAGTACTTC. It specifies CATSDSRGSQETQYF.

A few counts support this clone. This specimen includes other DNA sequences encoding the same CDR3. The gene calls are TRBV30 and TRBJ1-1; no firm D call. V was shortened by 0 bases and J by 1 base, with 9 bases between the two germline ends. The CDR3 is 14 amino acids. Germline assignment: CDR1 GTSNPN and CDR2 SVGIG (reference sequence). CDR3 in amino acids: CAWSVNRRNTEAFF. In DNA form, the CDR3 reads TGTGCCTGGAGTGTAAATCGGAGGAACACTGAAGCTTTCTTT.

The chain combines TRBV18 with TRBJ1-1, with 9 bases lining up with TRBD1. The junction had 7 bases not matched to a gene; V was cut back by 6 bases and J by 5 bases. The CDR3 runs to 14 residues. Germline values: CDR1 KGHSH, CDR2 LQKENI. The CDR3 sequence: CASSEGQGGTEAFF. CDR3 DNA: TGTGCCAGCTCCGAGGGACAGGGTGGGACTGAAGCTTTCTTT.

The chain has TRBV3-1 (or the pseudogene TRBV3-2) and TRBJ2-1; 11 nucleotides line up with TRBD1. Germline assignment: CDR1 LGHDT and CDR2 YNNKEL (reference sequence). CDR3 length: 15 residues. The V and J ends lost 6 bases and 7 bases, in that order; junction bases with no gene match: 8. As DNA, the CDR3 is TGTGCCAGCAGACCCTGGGACAGGGGGATAAATGAGCAGTTCTTC. Translated, it gives CASRPWDRGINEQFF.

The chain carries TRBV18 and TRBJ1-2; a possible D gene is TRBD1 (6 bases). Looked up from germline, CDR1 is KGHSH and CDR2 is LQKENI. Trimming took off 6 bases at V and 3 bases at J, with 14 bases between the two ends. The CDR3 length is 14 residues. The CDR3 DNA reads as TGTGCCAGCTCGCTCAGGGGTTTGGACTATGGCTACACCTTC. Translating it yields CASSLRGLDYGYTF.

This sequence joins TRBV24-1 and TRBJ1-6, with TRBD1 identical over 7 bases. Trimming at V came to 0 bases and at J to 9 bases, leaving 13 bases not matched to a gene. Germline CDR1 reads KGHDR; CDR2 reads SFDVKD. The CDR3 covers 18 residues. CDR3 nucleotides: TGTGCCACCAGTGATTTGTATAAACAGGGGAGCCGTAGTTCACCCCTCCACTTT. Translating gives CATSDLYKQGSRSSPLHF.

The chain has TRBV18 and TRBJ1-1, with a possible D match to TRBD1 (5 bases). V lost 6 bases to trimming and J lost 4 bases, with 15 bases between them. The CDR3 runs to 14 residues. Germline values: CDR1 KGHSH, CDR2 LQKENI. The CDR3 sequence: CASSLREVGTEAFF. CDR3 nucleotides: TGTGCCAGCTCGCTCAGGGAGGTCGGCACTGAAGCTTTCTTT. The entire variable domain, with the rest obtained from reference TRBV18 and TRBJ1-1, is as follows: NAGVMQNPRHLVRRRGQEARLRCSPMKGHSHVYWYRQLPEEGLKFMVYLQKENIIDESGMPKERFSAEFPKEGPSILRIQQVVRGDSAAYFCASSLREVGTEAFFGQGTRLTVV.

V gene TRBV13 combines with J gene TRBJ2-2; possible D gene TRBD1, 6 bases. This CDR3 is built from 16 residues. Trimming removed 5 bases from V and 5 bases from J, with 18 bases in between. CDR1 is PRHDT and CDR2 is FYEKMQ in the germline V gene (reference sequence). Written as DNA, the CDR3 is TGTGCCAGCAGCCCCCCCGGTCAGGGGACGACCGGGGAGCTGTTTTTT. Translation gives CASSPPGQGTTGELFF.

This clone showed up just a few times. This chain joins TRBV5-1 and TRBJ1-3; TRBD1 is a possible D gene (6 bases). CDR1 is SGHRS, CDR2 YFSETQ, per germline. V gave up 4 bases and J gave up 0 bases, with 14 bases separating them. The CDR3 is 16 amino acids. The DNA for the CDR3 is TGCGCCAGCAGCCCCCAGGGGCCTATCTCTGGAAACACCATATATTTT. Protein sequence: CASSPQGPISGNTIYF.

This chain uses TRBV20-1 with TRBJ2-1; perhaps TRBD2 as D (6 bases). Germline loops: CDR1 DFQATT, CDR2 SNEGSKA (reference sequence). The V and J ends lost 6 bases and 10 bases respectively, with 13 bases between them. The CDR3 spans 11 residues. Here the CDR3 DNA reads TGCAGTGCCAAGTCCCGGGGGGAGCAGTTCTTC. Encoded protein: CSAKSRGEQFF.

The chain joins TRBV6-1 to TRBJ1-2; 7 nucleotides agree with TRBD1. There are 12 residues in the CDR3. The V segment lost 3 bases and the J segment 7 bases; nucleotides outside the gene matches: 2. The germline CDR1 and CDR2 sequences are MNHNS and SASEGT. The CDR3 DNA sequence: TGTGCCAGCAGTGACGACAGGGTTGGCTACACCTTC. Amino acids: CASSDDRVGYTF.

This clone appeared a single time. The chain has TRBV2 and TRBJ1-1, with TRBD1 as a possible D gene (6 bases). The V end lost 3 bases, the J end lost 0 bases, and 11 bases lay between the germline ends. The germline gives CDR1 SNHLY, CDR2 FYNNEI. This CDR3 comprises 15 residues. This CDR3 is CASSEQGYLNTEAFF. In DNA, the CDR3 is TGTGCCAGCAGTGAGCAGGGGTACCTGAACACTGAAGCTTTCTTT.

The chain joins TRBV6-5 to TRBJ1-5; the match to TRBD1 covers 10 bases. The CDR3 runs to 15 residues. With 6 bases clipped from V and 6 bases from J, the junction kept 8 bases outside the gene matches. Germline CDR1 reads MNHEY; CDR2 reads SVGAGI. This CDR3 reads CASSLGQGVRQPQHF. DNA of the CDR3: TGTGCCAGCAGCCTTGGACAGGGGGTTCGTCAGCCCCAGCATTTT.

The chain combines TRBV3-1 (or the pseudogene TRBV3-2) with TRBJ2-5; D not certain. The CDR3 runs 12 residues. V was shortened by 5 bases and J by 5 bases, with 9 bases between the two germline ends. Germline CDR1 reads LGHDT; CDR2 reads YNNKEL (reference sequence). The CDR3 nucleotides read TGTGCCAGCAGCTTCATAGGCGAGACCCAGTACTTC. It yields the protein CASSFIGETQYF.

The V and J genes are TRBV2 and TRBJ2-1, with 12 bases that match TRBD2. Unmatched junction bases numbered 13, after V lost 4 bases and J lost 9 bases. The germline V gene encodes CDR1 SNHLY and CDR2 FYNNEI. The length of the CDR3 is 17 residues. In DNA form, the CDR3 reads TGTGCCAGCAGTGTCGAGACAGGACTAGCGGGATTTTTTGAGCAGTTCTTC. It codes for CASSVETGLAGFFEQFF.

The chain couples TRBV27 to TRBJ1-2; 7 bases fit TRBD1. The trim removed 6 bases at V and 6 bases at J, leaving 7 bases unmatched. Germline CDR1 reads MNHEY; CDR2 reads SMNVEV (reference sequence). This CDR3 has 13 residues. The CDR3, as DNA: TGTGCCAGCAGGGGACAGTTGGTAGATGGCTACACCTTC. Protein sequence: CASRGQLVDGYTF.

This clone was counted between two and nine times. The J gene is TRBJ1-2, the V gene TRBV3-1 (or the pseudogene TRBV3-2), with TRBD1 identical over 7 bases. After removal of 1 base from V and 5 bases from J, the junction contained 7 bases not matched to a gene. This CDR3 spans 15 amino acids. The V gene's germline CDR1 is LGHDT and CDR2 YNNKEL (reference sequence). This CDR3 reads CASSQGQGRVYGYTF. The CDR3 nucleotides read TGTGCCAGCAGCCAAGGACAGGGTAGGGTTTATGGCTACACCTTC.

J is TRBJ2-6 and V is TRBV10-2; 7 positions agree with TRBD1. The trim removed 3 bases at V and 4 bases at J, leaving 3 bases unmatched. The V gene's germline CDR1 is WSHSY and CDR2 SAAADI. The CDR3 spans 15 residues. DNA of the CDR3: TGCGCCAGCAGTGACACACAGGGGGGGGCCAACGTCCTGACTTTC. It is translated as CASSDTQGGANVLTF.

This clone was counted between two and nine times. The chain couples TRBV2 to TRBJ1-3; D gene ambiguous. Germline CDR1 reads SNHLY; CDR2 reads FYNNEI. Trimming left V 4 bases short and J 8 bases short, with 15 bases between. The CDR3 has 14 residues. This CDR3 is CASSVEVESHTIYF. For the CDR3, the DNA is TGTGCCAGCAGTGTAGAGGTTGAATCACACACCATATATTTT.

This clone occurred a few times. The chain couples TRBV19 to TRBJ2-1; TRBD2 aligns across 7 bases. Germline assignment: CDR1 LNHDA and CDR2 SQIVND (reference sequence). The CDR3 runs to 15 residues. The V and J ends lost 5 bases and 0 bases, in that order; junction bases with no gene match: 4. CDR3 amino acids: CASSELANSYNEQFF. CDR3 DNA sequence: TGTGCCAGTAGTGAACTAGCGAACTCCTACAATGAGCAGTTCTTC.